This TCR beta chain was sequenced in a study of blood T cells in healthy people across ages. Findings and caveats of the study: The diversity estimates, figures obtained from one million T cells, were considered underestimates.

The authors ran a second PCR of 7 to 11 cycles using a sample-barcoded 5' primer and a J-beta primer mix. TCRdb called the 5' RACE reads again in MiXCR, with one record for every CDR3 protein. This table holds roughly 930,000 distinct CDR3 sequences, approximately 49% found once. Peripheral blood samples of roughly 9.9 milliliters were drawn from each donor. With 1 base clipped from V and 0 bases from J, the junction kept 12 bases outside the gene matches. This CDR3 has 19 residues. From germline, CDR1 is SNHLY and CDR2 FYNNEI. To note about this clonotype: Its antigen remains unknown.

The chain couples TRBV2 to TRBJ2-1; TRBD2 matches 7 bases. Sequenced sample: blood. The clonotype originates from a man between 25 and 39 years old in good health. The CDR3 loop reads CASSEVRSSGRSSYNEQFF. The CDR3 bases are TGTGCCAGCAGTGAAGTACGGTCTAGCGGACGGAGCTCCTACAATGAGCAGTTCTTC.